The 20 T cell receptor beta chains given below trace back to one sample, sequenced in a study of shared clonotypes between healthy human individuals. TCRdb's table, derived via immunoSEQ multiplex PCR, lists solely in-frame clones and lacks some. The sample yields about 470,000 clones, roughly 80% seen once. The sequencing sample was made of PBMCs. Source of these receptors: a woman in her 40s in good health. Some clones in this sample may be carry-over from other donors' samples.

The gene calls are TRBV19 and TRBJ2-1; D remains ambiguous. The CDR3 sequence is 15 residues long. The germline CDR1 and CDR2 sequences are LNHDA and SQIVND (reference sequence). The V end lost 3 bases, the J end lost 0 bases, and 9 bases lay between the germline ends. The CDR3 coding sequence is TGTGCCAGTAGTATTGGTGGCAACTCCTACAATGAGCAGTTCTTC. Its protein product is CASSIGGNSYNEQFF.

The V gene is TRBV15, the J gene TRBJ1-4; 7 positions match TRBD1. The CDR3 is 15 amino acids. With V trimmed by 3 bases and J by 6 bases, 7 bases remained unmatched. In germline, CDR1 is LNHNV, CDR2 YYDKDF (reference sequence). This CDR3 reads CATSRTGTEDEKLFF. CDR3 nucleotide sequence: TGTGCCACCAGCAGGACCGGGACAGAAGATGAAAAACTGTTTTTT. Drawing the rest from reference TRBV15 and TRBJ1-4, the complete variable domain is DAMVIQNPRYQVTQFGKPVTLSCSQTLNHNVMYWYQQKSSQAPKLLFHYYDKDFNNEADTPDNFQSRRPNTSFCFLDIRSPGLGDTAMYLCATSRTGTEDEKLFFGSGTQLSVL.

The chain carries TRBV7-2 and TRBJ1-5, with D possibly being TRBD1 (5 bases). Trimming left V 5 bases short and J 5 bases short, with 10 bases between. Germline V CDR1 and CDR2: SGHTA, FQGNSA. The CDR3 length is 13 residues. CDR3 in amino acids: CASSEDRYQPQHF. CDR3 in DNA: TGTGCCAGCAGCGAAGACAGATATCAGCCCCAGCATTTT.

The genes are TRBV5-4 and TRBJ2-1; D possibly corresponds to TRBD2 (6 bases). This CDR3 spans 15 amino acids. Per germline, CDR1 SGHNT and CDR2 YYREEE (reference sequence). Trimming cost V 6 bases and J 3 bases, with 16 bases left between them. CDR3 bases: TGTGCCAGCACCCTTTCGGGAGTACTCTACAATGAGCAGTTCTTC. Encoded protein: CASTLSGVLYNEQFF. Combining the CDR3 with reference TRBV5-4 and TRBJ2-1 gives the whole variable domain ETGVTQSPTHLIKTRGQQVTLRCSSQSGHNTVSWYQQALGQGPQFIFQYYREEENGRGNFPPRFSGLQFPNYSSELNVNALELDDSALYLCASTLSGVLYNEQFFGPGTRLTVL.

The J gene is TRBJ1-4, the V gene TRBV18; 8 nucleotides agree with TRBD1. The J segment lost 6 bases and the V segment lost 0 bases, leaving 6 bases of the junction unmatched. The CDR3 totals 16 residues. The germline CDR1 and CDR2 sequences are KGHSH and LQKENI. CDR3 sequence: CASSPPEGQGHEKLFF. DNA of the CDR3: TGTGCCAGCTCACCACCGGAAGGACAGGGTCATGAAAAACTGTTTTTT.

This clone was recorded only once. The rearrangement links TRBV2 to TRBJ1-1; D might be TRBD1 (5 bases). The CDR3 covers 15 residues. Germline assignment: CDR1 SNHLY and CDR2 FYNNEI. V lost 6 bases, J lost 5 bases, and 19 bases lay in between. In DNA, the CDR3 is TGTGCCAGCAGCAGGTCTCCCAGGGAAACGACTGAAGCTTTCTTT. It encodes CASSRSPRETTEAFF.

This chain uses TRBV25-1 with TRBJ2-5; 11 bases align to TRBD1. CDR3 length equals 17 residues. Germline V gene lookup returns CDR1 MGHDK and CDR2 SYGVNS. The V gene end was trimmed by 0 bases and the J gene end by 1 base; junction bases not matched to a gene: 4. Here the CDR3 reads CASSEYGGTGGQETQYF. The DNA for the CDR3 is TGTGCCAGCAGTGAATATGGAGGGACAGGGGGCCAAGAGACCCAGTACTTC.

The V call is TRBV19, the J call TRBJ1-1; no clear D gene. Per germline, CDR1 LNHDA and CDR2 SQIVND (reference sequence). The CDR3 consists of 17 residues. Trimming took off 5 bases at V and 1 base at J, with 20 bases between the two ends. CDR3 region: CASSRRAGRGPNTEAFF. CDR3 nucleotides: TGTGCCAGTAGTCGCCGGGCGGGGAGAGGACCGAACACTGAAGCTTTCTTT. The whole variable domain, remainder taken from reference TRBV19 and TRBJ1-1, is DGGITQSPKYLFRKEGQNVTLSCEQNLNHDAMYWYRQDPGQGLRLIYYSQIVNDFQKGDIAEGYSVSREKKESFPLTVTSAQKNPTAFYLCASSRRAGRGPNTEAFFGQGTRLTVV.

On this clone itself: Other DNA sequences in this sample translate to the same CDR3. V and J are TRBV5-6 and TRBJ2-7; D is unclear. The CDR3 spans 13 residues. V shed 4 bases and J shed 1 base, with 9 bases lying between them. The germline V gene encodes CDR1 SGHDT and CDR2 YYEEEE. The CDR3 DNA is TGTGCCAGCAGCCCAAGTCATTCCTACGAGCAGTACTTC. Protein sequence: CASSPSHSYEQYF.

V usage is TRBV2 and J usage is TRBJ1-5; 7 bases are shared with TRBD1. This CDR3 region has 14 residues. Trimming at V came to 6 bases and at J to 7 bases, leaving 9 bases not matched to a gene. Germline CDR1 is SNHLY and CDR2 is FYNNEI. CDR3: CASRKDRDGQPQHF. The CDR3 DNA reads TGTGCCAGCAGAAAAGACAGGGACGGGCAGCCCCAGCATTTT. Looking up the rest from reference TRBV2 and TRBJ1-5 gives the full variable domain: EPEVTQTPSHQVTQMGQEVILRCVPISNHLYFYWYRQILGQKVEFLVSFYNNEISEKSEIFDDQFSVERPDGSNFTLKIRSTKLEDSAMYFCASRKDRDGQPQHFGDGTRLSIL.

This chain connects TRBV2 to TRBJ1-2; D may be TRBD1 (6 bases). This CDR3 contains 13 residues. Germline V lookup: CDR1 SNHLY, CDR2 FYNNEI. The chain's CDR3 is CATTTTGAGGYTF. CDR3 coding DNA: TGTGCAACTACCACGACGGGGGCCGGTGGCTACACCTTC.

Details on this clone: Since a far larger clone is one base different, this is likely a read error. The rearrangement uses TRBV6-5 and TRBJ2-7, with 9 nucleotides matching TRBD2. Germline V gene lookup returns CDR1 MNHEY and CDR2 SVGAGI. The V and J ends lost 7 bases and 6 bases, in that order; junction bases with no gene match: 13. The CDR3 totals 15 residues. The CDR3 spells CASNPAGGLTCEQYF. CDR3 in DNA: TGTGCCAGCAATCCAGCGGGAGGACTGACATGCGAGCAGTACTTC.

The genes are TRBV4-2 and TRBJ2-1, with D maybe TRBD2 (7 bases). V dropped 4 bases and J dropped 6 bases, with 25 bases sitting between them. Germline-derived CDR1 and CDR2 are LGHNA and YNFKEQ. This CDR3 comprises 18 residues. The CDR3 loop is CASSPQGGVGGPINEQFF. The CDR3 coding sequence is TGTGCCAGCAGCCCCCAAGGGGGGGTGGGAGGGCCCATCAATGAGCAGTTCTTC.

The V gene is TRBV5-4, the J gene TRBJ2-7, with D perhaps given as TRBD1 or TRBD2 (5 bases each). CDR3 size: 15 residues. Trimming pared 4 bases from V and 2 bases from J, leaving 16 bases between. Per germline, CDR1 SGHNT and CDR2 YYREEE (reference sequence). This CDR3 reads CASSPNLGTPYEQYF. The DNA for the CDR3 is TGTGCCAGCAGCCCCAACCTGGGGACCCCCTACGAGCAGTACTTC.

This clone was counted at least ten times. The chain couples TRBV7-2 to TRBJ1-2; D call uncertain. Germline V gene data show CDR1 as SGHTA and CDR2 as FQGNSA. The CDR3 covers 11 residues. Trimming took off 5 bases at V and 3 bases at J, with 4 bases between the two ends. CDR3: CASSDHYGYTF. The CDR3 DNA reads as TGTGCCAGCAGCGATCACTATGGCTACACCTTC.

The V call is TRBV28, the J call TRBJ2-3, with 14 bases lining up with TRBD2. The V and J ends lost 5 bases and 7 bases, in that order; junction bases with no gene match: 11. CDR1 and CDR2 (germline): MDHEN, SYDVKM. The CDR3 is 17 amino acids. This chain's CDR3 is CASSPRGLAGALNTQYF. The CDR3 bases are TGTGCCAGCAGTCCCCGGGGACTAGCGGGAGCGCTCAATACGCAGTATTTT.

The chain combines TRBV28 with TRBJ1-5, with D perhaps matching TRBD1 (5 bases). The CDR3 covers 14 residues. From germline, CDR1 is MDHEN and CDR2 SYDVKM. Trimming cost V 2 bases and J 8 bases, with 13 bases left between them. CDR3 region: CASSLTGGGEPQHF. DNA of the CDR3: TGTGCCAGCAGTTTAACAGGTGGAGGGGAGCCCCAGCATTTT. Using reference TRBV28 and TRBJ1-5 for the parts outside the CDR3, the full variable domain is DVKVTQSSRYLVKRTGEKVFLECVQDMDHENMFWYRQDPGLGLRLIYFSYDVKMKEKGDIPEGYSVSREKKERFSLILESASTNQTSMYLCASSLTGGGEPQHFGDGTRLSIL.

This clone was seen many times. The CDR3 reads CASSSPLADSYEQYF. The CDR3 DNA sequence: TGTGCCAGCAGCTCGCCACTAGCGGATTCCTACGAGCAGTACTTC. The genes are TRBV5-6 and TRBJ2-7; TRBD2 matches at 8 bases. Germline CDR1 and CDR2: SGHDT and YYEEEE. The CDR3 consists of 15 residues. Trimming cost V 3 bases and J 1 base; bases outside gene matches: 6. Variable domain in full (rest from reference TRBV5-6 and TRBJ2-7): DAGVTQSPTHLIKTRGQQVTLRCSPKSGHDTVSWYQQALGQGPQFIFQYYEEEERQRGNFPDRFSGHQFPNYSSELNVNALLLGDSALYLCASSSPLADSYEQYFGPGTRLTVT.

The chain carries TRBV28 and TRBJ2-1; perhaps TRBD1 as D (6 bases). Deletions cut 6 bases from V and 7 bases from J, with 16 bases between. The CDR3 loop spans 14 amino acids. Germline CDR1 is MDHEN and CDR2 is SYDVKM. Here the CDR3 reads CASSLGTDSNEQFF. The CDR3 coding sequence is TGTGCCAGCAGCTTAGGGACGGACAGTAATGAGCAGTTCTTC.

The genes are TRBV28 and TRBJ2-7, with D perhaps being TRBD1 or TRBD2 (5 bases each). This CDR3 spans 15 amino acids. Germline CDR1 MDHEN, CDR2 SYDVKM. V was clipped by 4 bases and J by 0 bases, with 13 bases between them. This chain's CDR3 is CASSSGGGSSYEQYF. In DNA, the CDR3 is TGTGCCAGCAGTTCTGGGGGTGGGAGCTCCTACGAGCAGTACTTC.